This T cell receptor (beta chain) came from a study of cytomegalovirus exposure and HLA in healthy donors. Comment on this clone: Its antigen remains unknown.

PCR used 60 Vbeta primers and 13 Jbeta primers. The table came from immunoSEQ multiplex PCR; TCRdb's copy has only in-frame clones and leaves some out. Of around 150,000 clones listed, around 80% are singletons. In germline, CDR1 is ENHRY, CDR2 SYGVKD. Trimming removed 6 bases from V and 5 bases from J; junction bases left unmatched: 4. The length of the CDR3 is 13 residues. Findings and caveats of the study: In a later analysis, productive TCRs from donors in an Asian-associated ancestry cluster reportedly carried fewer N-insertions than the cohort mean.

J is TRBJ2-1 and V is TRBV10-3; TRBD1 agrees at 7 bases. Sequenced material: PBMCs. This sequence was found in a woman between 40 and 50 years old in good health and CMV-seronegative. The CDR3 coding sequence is TGTGCCATCAGCTCTACAGGGGACAATGAGCAGTTCTTC. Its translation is CAISSTGDNEQFF.